Listed here is a single T cell receptor (beta chain). Original processing notes: For nucleated cells, counts were estimated from reference gene primer amplification. Here immunoSEQ multiplex PCR was the method, and the copy in TCRdb shows in-frame clones only, minus some. The DNA gave D and trimming, while V, J and clone size come from that table. The sample holds about 110,000 clones, approximately 80% seen once. The record originates from a study of blood T cell repertoires in COVID-19. In the study overall: Whether acute or convalescent, the COVID-19 samples came from the United States, Italy and Spain. From T cells, B-cell-depleted T cells, or PBMCs came the material, which was cDNA or gDNA.

Losses at the gene ends were 6 bases for V and 5 bases for J; bases not matched to a gene: 4. The CDR3 contains 14 residues. Germline CDR1 reads MDHEN; CDR2 reads SYDVKM. The source material was peripheral blood. V and J are TRBV28 and TRBJ1-5, with 10 bases matching TRBD1. This TCR was sampled from a woman aged 55 to 70 with acute or convalescent COVID-19. The CDR3 nucleotides are TGTGCCAGCAGGGGGACAGGGGAAGATCAGCCCCAGCATTTT. Amino acid sequence: CASRGTGEDQPQHF.